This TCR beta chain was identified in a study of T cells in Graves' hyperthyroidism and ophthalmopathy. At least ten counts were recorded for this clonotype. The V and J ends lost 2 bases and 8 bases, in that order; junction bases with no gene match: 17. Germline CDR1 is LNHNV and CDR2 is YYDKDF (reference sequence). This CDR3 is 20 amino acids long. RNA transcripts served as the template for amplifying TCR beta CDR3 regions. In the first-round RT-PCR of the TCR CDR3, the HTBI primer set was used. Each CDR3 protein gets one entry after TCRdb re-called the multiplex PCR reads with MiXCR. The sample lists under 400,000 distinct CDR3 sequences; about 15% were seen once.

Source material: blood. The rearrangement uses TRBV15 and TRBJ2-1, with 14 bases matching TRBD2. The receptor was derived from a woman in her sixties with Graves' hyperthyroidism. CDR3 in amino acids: CATSRTRGTSGSGPVDEQFF. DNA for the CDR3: TGTGCCACCAGCAGAACACGGGGGACTAGCGGGAGCGGCCCTGTCGATGAGCAGTTCTTC.